This T cell receptor beta chain was captured by sequencing in a study of long-term antiretroviral therapy in people with HIV. Every single participant having HIV got treatment inside the United States. With regard to this clone: Its antigen is not identified.

Study conclusions and caveats: Repertoire dominance by clones expanded before ART was seen at all time points.

Germline V gene lookup returns CDR1 SGHAT and CDR2 FQNNGV. The CDR3 is 13 amino acids. Trimming took 5 bases from V and 5 from J, leaving 12 bases between them. Samples were assayed with immunoSEQ v3.0 at survey level. Per-sample TRB depth target: about 35,000-55,000 T-cell genomes. Some clones are missing from TCRdb's copy, which holds only in-frame ones; the method was immunoSEQ multiplex PCR. The sample has about 13,000 clones, around 73% seen once. This clonotype was obtained from a young woman with HIV. The gene calls are TRBV11-2 and TRBJ1-1; D unclear. The sequencing used unsorted PBMCs, collected 1.3 years after starting antiretroviral therapy. CDR3 coding DNA: TGTGCCAGCAGCCCTGAAGCGGGGACTGAAGCTTTCTTT. The encoded protein is CASSPEAGTEAFF.